The subject of this entry is one TCR beta chain. Its target is not known. The protocol was immunoSEQ multiplex PCR, while the TCRdb copy is restricted to in-frame clones and leaves out a portion. The sample lists roughly 48,000 clones, 65% to 85% seen once, with around 1.1% in the top ten. The data are from a study of OX40 agonist ivuxolimab in advanced cancers. At the level of the study: Patients were given ivuxolimab, an antibody that agonizes OX40 (CD134). Study-wide findings and caveats: Expanded peripheral T cell antigen specificity was not determined.

CDR1 SGHDN and CDR2 FVKESK come from the germline V gene. The CDR3 loop spans 15 amino acids. V lost 1 base, J lost 3 bases, and 13 bases lay in between. This chain uses TRBV14 with TRBJ2-7, with D perhaps assigned TRBD1 or TRBD2 (5 bases each). The sequences come from CD4+ or CD8+ T cells sorted from blood, collected in a trial of the OX40 agonist ivuxolimab. This clonotype was obtained from an adult with an advanced solid tumor such as melanoma, head and neck, liver or kidney cancer. CDR3 sequence reads: CASSQVKAGSYEQYF. The CDR3 DNA follows: TGTGCCAGCAGCCAAGTAAAGGCAGGGAGCTACGAGCAGTACTTC.